The 2 T cell receptor beta chains presented below share a single source sample, sequenced in a study of blood T cell repertoires in COVID-19. Assay used: immunoSEQ multiplex PCR; TCRdb lists only in-frame clones, some missing. Among about 12,000 clones listed, approximately 72% were seen once. Sequencing used peripheral blood. The receptors shown here come from a man aged 55 to 69 with COVID-19, enrolled during active disease.

This clone was recorded a few times. The chain combines TRBV27 with TRBJ2-7, with D possibly being TRBD1 (6 bases). V lost 2 bases, J lost 2 bases, and 10 bases lay in between. The CDR3 length is 14 residues. CDR1 and CDR2 from the germline V gene are MNHEY and SMNVEV (reference sequence). The CDR3 spells CASSLTTGTYEQYF. DNA for the CDR3: TGTGCCAGCAGTTTAACCACAGGGACCTACGAGCAGTACTTC.

This clone turned up a few times. The rearrangement uses TRBV24-1 and TRBJ2-2, with 7 bases identical to TRBD1. CDR3 length: 13 residues. Per the germline V gene, CDR1 is KGHDR and CDR2 is SFDVKD. Trimming took 9 bases from V and 5 from J; bases not matched to a gene: 5. The CDR3 is CATRQGETGELFF. CDR3 nucleotides: TGTGCCACCCGACAGGGAGAAACCGGGGAGCTGTTTTTT.